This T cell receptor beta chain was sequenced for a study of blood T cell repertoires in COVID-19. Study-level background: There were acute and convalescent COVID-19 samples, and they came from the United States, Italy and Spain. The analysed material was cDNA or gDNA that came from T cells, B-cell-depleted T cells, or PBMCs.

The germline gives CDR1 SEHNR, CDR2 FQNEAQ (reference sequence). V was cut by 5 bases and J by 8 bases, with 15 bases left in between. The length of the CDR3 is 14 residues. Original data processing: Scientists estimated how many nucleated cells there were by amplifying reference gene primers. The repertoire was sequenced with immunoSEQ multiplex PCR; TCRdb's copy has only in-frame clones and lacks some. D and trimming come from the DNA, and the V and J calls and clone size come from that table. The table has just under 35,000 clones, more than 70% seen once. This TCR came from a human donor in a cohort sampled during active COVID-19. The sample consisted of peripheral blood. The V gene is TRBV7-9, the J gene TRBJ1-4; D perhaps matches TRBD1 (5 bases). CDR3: CASSRTPPGEKLFF. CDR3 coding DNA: TGTGCCAGCAGCAGGACACCTCCCGGGGAAAAACTGTTTTTT. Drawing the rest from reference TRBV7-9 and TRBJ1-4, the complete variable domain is DTGVSQNPRHKITKRGQNVTFRCDPISEHNRLYWYRQTLGQGPEFLTYFQNEAQLEKSRLLSDRFSAERPKGSFSTLEIQRTEQGDSAMYLCASSRTPPGEKLFFGSGTQLSVL.